These 10 T cell receptor beta chains were sequenced from one sample in a study of shared clonotypes between healthy human individuals (dated by TCRdb to about 2020). Libraries were prepared through the immunoSEQ multiplex PCR assay. In TCRdb, the immuneACCESS table is reduced to in-frame sequences with V and J assigned. These tables do not hold every clone; where another copy was compared, an unresolved V gene accounts for under half, and the others remain unexplained. For this sample the table gives fewer than 1.6 million clones, of which about 98.5% were detected only once. In total, the top ten clones hold 0.36% of the sample. Source material: naive CD4+ T cells sorted from blood. Taken with the paper, the label for cell subset or site translates to: CD45RA+ positively selected. All receptors derive from a man aged 25-45 years in good health.

The rearrangement uses TRBV14 and TRBJ2-2; D is ambiguous. The germline CDR1 and CDR2 sequences are SGHDN and FVKESK. This CDR3 spans 13 amino acids. Trimming left V 2 bases short and J 7 bases short, with 8 bases between. CDR3 coding DNA: TGTGCCAGCAGCCAACCTTTGGGCGGGGAGCTGTTTTTT. It specifies CASSQPLGGELFF.

The chain is built from TRBV5-4 and TRBJ2-1, with TRBD1 as a possible D gene (5 bases). This CDR3 spans 16 amino acids. Trimming took off 4 bases at V and 2 bases at J, with 16 bases between the two ends. In germline, CDR1 is SGHNT, CDR2 YYREEE (reference sequence). CDR3 amino acids: CASSDPGIDTYNEQFF. The CDR3 nucleotides are TGTGCCAGCAGCGACCCAGGGATCGATACCTACAATGAGCAGTTCTTC.

The chain combines TRBV5-1 with TRBJ2-6, with 7 nucleotides matching TRBD1. Per the germline V gene, CDR1 is SGHRS and CDR2 is YFSETQ. V lost 6 bases, J lost 2 bases, and 5 bases stayed unmatched. This CDR3 comprises 15 residues. Here the CDR3 reads CASTPQGPGANVLTF. The CDR3 DNA reads TGCGCCAGCACCCCACAGGGGCCTGGGGCCAACGTCCTGACTTTC.

The chain recombines TRBV7-2 with TRBJ2-7; D gene ambiguous. V was trimmed by 2 bases and J by 4 bases, leaving 12 bases between them. Germline V lookup: CDR1 SGHTA, CDR2 FQGNSA. The CDR3 sequence is 14 residues long. The CDR3: CASSLSNAGYEQYF. Here the CDR3 DNA reads TGTGCCAGCAGCTTATCCAACGCTGGATACGAGCAGTACTTC.

This chain joins TRBV28 and TRBJ2-2; possibly TRBD1 or TRBD2 for D (5 bases each). Germline-derived CDR1 and CDR2 are MDHEN and SYDVKM. The germline V and J ends were trimmed by 5 bases and 4 bases, with 11 bases remaining between them. The CDR3 consists of 14 residues. This chain's CDR3 is CASSLGTVTGELFF. DNA of the CDR3: TGTGCCAGCAGTCTGGGGACCGTCACCGGGGAGCTGTTTTTT.

The chain employs TRBV6-4 and TRBJ2-2; D unclear. V lost 8 bases, J lost 0 bases, and 10 bases lay in between. The CDR3 consists of 14 residues. The germline CDR1 and CDR2 sequences are MRHNA and SNTAGT. CDR3 DNA: TGTGCCAGCCGGGCCACTGCGAACACCGGGGAGCTGTTTTTT. Translating it yields CASRATANTGELFF.

The chain couples TRBV4-2 to TRBJ1-4, with no clear D. Between the trimmed V and J ends, which lost 5 bases and 5 bases, there was a span of 12 bases. CDR3 size: 14 residues. The V gene's germline CDR1 is LGHNA and CDR2 YNFKEQ. The CDR3 region has the DNA TGTGCCAGCAGCGAAAAGTGGGCAAATGAAAAACTGTTTTTT. Amino acids: CASSEKWANEKLFF.

The chain carries TRBV5-1 and TRBJ2-5; tentative D call: TRBD1 (5 bases). This CDR3 is built from 13 residues. Germline-derived CDR1 and CDR2 are SGHRS and YFSETQ. V dropped 8 bases and J dropped 1 base, with 12 bases sitting between them. The DNA of the CDR3 is TGCGCCAGTAAGACAGATACCCAAGAGACCCAGTACTTC. It yields the protein CASKTDTQETQYF.

The genes are TRBV14 and TRBJ2-3; 12 positions match TRBD2. The junction had 9 bases not matched to a gene; V was cut back by 0 bases and J by 5 bases. Germline CDR1 and CDR2: SGHDN and FVKESK. The CDR3 is 18 residues long. DNA of the CDR3: TGTGCCAGCAGCCAAGATTTTAGGACTAGCGGGATCGGAGATACGCAGTATTTT. Translated: CASSQDFRTSGIGDTQYF.

This clone is a singleton in its sample. J is TRBJ2-7 and V is TRBV5-1, with D uncertain. There are 16 residues in the CDR3. Trimming stripped 0 bases from V and 1 base from J, with 14 bases between. Looked up from germline, CDR1 is SGHRS and CDR2 is YFSETQ. CDR3 sequence reads: CASSLAFGHESYEQYF. The CDR3 DNA follows: TGCGCCAGCAGCTTGGCCTTCGGCCACGAGTCCTACGAGCAGTACTTC. The full variable domain, completed using reference TRBV5-1 and TRBJ2-7, is KAGVTQTPRYLIKTRGQQVTLSCSPISGHRSVSWYQQTPGQGLQFLFEYFSETQRNKGNFPGRFSGRQFSNSRSEMNVSTLELGDSALYLCASSLAFGHESYEQYFGPGTRLTVT.